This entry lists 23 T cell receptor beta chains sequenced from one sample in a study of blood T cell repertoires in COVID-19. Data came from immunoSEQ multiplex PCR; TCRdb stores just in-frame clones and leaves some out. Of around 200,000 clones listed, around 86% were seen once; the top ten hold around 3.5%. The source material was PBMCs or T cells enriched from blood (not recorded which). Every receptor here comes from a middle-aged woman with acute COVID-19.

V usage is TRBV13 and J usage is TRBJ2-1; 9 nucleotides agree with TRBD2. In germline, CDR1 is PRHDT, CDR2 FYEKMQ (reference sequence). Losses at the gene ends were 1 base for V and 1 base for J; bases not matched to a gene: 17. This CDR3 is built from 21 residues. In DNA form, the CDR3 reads TGTGCCAGCAGCTTAGAATGGTCGGCTAGCGGGGATACTACATCCTACAATGAGCAGTTCTTC. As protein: CASSLEWSASGDTTSYNEQFF.

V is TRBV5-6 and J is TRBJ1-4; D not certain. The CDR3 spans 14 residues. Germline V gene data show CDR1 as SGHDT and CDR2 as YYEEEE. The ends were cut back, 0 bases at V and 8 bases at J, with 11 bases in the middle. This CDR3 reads CASSLAGIGEKLFF. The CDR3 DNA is TGTGCCAGCAGCTTGGCCGGGATTGGCGAAAAACTGTTTTTT.

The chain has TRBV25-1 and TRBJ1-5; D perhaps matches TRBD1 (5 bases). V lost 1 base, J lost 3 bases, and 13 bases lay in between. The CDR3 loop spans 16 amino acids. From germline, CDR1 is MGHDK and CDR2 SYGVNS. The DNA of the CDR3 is TGTGCCAGCAGTGAATCGGCAGGGCGGGACAATCAGCCCCAGCATTTT. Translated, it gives CASSESAGRDNQPQHF.

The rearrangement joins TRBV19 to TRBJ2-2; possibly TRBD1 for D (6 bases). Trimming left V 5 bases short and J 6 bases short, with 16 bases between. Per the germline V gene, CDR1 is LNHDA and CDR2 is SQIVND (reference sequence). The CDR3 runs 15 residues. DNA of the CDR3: TGTGCCAGTAGTCCTCAGGACAGTTACTCCGGGGAGCTGTTTTTT. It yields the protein CASSPQDSYSGELFF.

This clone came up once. This CDR3 reads CSALDRNEQFF. DNA of the CDR3: TGCAGTGCCCTAGACCGGAATGAGCAGTTCTTC. The rearrangement joins TRBV20-1 to TRBJ2-1, with no clear D. Germline V lookup: CDR1 DFQATT, CDR2 SNEGSKA (reference sequence). The CDR3 has 11 amino acids. V shed 6 bases and J shed 7 bases, with 10 bases lying between them.

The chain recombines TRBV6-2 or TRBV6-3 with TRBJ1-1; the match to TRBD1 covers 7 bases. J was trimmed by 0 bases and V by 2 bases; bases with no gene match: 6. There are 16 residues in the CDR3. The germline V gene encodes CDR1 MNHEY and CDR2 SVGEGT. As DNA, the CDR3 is TGTGCCAGCAGTTACCATGGTGGGACAGTGAACACTGAAGCTTTCTTT. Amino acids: CASSYHGGTVNTEAFF.

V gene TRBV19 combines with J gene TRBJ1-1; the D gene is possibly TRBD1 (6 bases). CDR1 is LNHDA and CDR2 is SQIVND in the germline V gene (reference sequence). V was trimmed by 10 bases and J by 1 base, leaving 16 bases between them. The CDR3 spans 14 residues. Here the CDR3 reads CATYRALSNTEAFF. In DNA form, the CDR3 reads TGTGCCACCTACAGGGCTCTTTCGAACACTGAAGCTTTCTTT.

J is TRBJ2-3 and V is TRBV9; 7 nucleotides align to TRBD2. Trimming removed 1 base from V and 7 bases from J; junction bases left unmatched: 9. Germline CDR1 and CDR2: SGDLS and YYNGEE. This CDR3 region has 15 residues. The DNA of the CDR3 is TGTGCCAGCAGCGTAAAGCTGGGGGGGACGAATACGCAGTATTTT. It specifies CASSVKLGGTNTQYF.

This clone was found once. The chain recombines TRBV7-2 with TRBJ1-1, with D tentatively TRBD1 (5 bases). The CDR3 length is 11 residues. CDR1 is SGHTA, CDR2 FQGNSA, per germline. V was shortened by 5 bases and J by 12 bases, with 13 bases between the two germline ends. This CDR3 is CASSRGGGTFF. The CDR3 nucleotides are TGTGCCAGCAGCCGGGGGGGTGGAACTTTCTTT.

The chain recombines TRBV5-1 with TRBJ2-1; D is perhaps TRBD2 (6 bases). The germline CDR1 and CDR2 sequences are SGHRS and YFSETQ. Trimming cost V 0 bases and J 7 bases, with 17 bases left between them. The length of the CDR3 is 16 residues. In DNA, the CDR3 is TGCGCCAGCAGCTTGGATCTGGGGGGTCCGGATAATGAGCAGTTCTTC. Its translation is CASSLDLGGPDNEQFF. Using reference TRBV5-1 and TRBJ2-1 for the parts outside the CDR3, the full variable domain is KAGVTQTPRYLIKTRGQQVTLSCSPISGHRSVSWYQQTPGQGLQFLFEYFSETQRNKGNFPGRFSGRQFSNSRSEMNVSTLELGDSALYLCASSLDLGGPDNEQFFGPGTRLTVL.

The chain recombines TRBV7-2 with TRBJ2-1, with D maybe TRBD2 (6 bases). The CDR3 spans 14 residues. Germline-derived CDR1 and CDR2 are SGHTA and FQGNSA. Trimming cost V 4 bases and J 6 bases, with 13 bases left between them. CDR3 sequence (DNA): TGTGCCAGCAGCTACGGAGGAGGGAGCAATGAGCAGTTCTTC. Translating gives CASSYGGGSNEQFF.

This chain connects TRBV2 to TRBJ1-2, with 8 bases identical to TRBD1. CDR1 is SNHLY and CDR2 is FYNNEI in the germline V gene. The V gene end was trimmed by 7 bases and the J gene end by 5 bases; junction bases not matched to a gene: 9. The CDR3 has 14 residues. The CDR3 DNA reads TGTGCCAGCACTCTAACAGGGGGAACGTATGGCTACACCTTC. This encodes CASTLTGGTYGYTF.

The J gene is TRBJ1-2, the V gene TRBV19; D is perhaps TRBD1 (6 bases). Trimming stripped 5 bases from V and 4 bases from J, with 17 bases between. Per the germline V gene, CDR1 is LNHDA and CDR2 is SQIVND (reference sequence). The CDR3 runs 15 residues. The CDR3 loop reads CASSLHGQSGYGYTF. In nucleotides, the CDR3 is TGTGCCAGTAGTCTCCACGGACAGTCAGGCTATGGCTACACCTTC.

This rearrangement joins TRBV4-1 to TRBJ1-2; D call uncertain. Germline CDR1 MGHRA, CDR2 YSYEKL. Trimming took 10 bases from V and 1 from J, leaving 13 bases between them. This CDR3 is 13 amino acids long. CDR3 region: CATRPRDNYGYTF. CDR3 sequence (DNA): TGCGCCACCAGACCTAGAGATAACTATGGCTACACCTTC.

The CDR3 DNA reads as TGTGCCAGCAGCCAAGAGCGGCGGGGGCGGTCCTACAATGAGCAGTTCTTC. Its protein product is CASSQERRGRSYNEQFF. The chain employs TRBV4-2 and TRBJ2-1; a weak D match, TRBD2 (7 bases). This CDR3 is built from 17 residues. Germline values: CDR1 LGHNA, CDR2 YNFKEQ. V gave up 0 bases and J gave up 1 base, with 13 bases separating them.

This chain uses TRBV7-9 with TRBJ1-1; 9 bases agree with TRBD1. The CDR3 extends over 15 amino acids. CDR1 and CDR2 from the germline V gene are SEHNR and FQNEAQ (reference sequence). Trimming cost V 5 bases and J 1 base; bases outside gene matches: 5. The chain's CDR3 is CASSTLDRGNTEAFF. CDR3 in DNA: TGTGCCAGCAGCACCTTGGACAGGGGGAACACTGAAGCTTTCTTT.

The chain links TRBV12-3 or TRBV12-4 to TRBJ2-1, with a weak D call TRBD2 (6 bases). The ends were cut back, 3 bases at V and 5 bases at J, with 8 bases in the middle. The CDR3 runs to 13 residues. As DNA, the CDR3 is TGTGCCAGCAGTTTTTCGGGGGACAATGAGCAGTTCTTC. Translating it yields CASSFSGDNEQFF.

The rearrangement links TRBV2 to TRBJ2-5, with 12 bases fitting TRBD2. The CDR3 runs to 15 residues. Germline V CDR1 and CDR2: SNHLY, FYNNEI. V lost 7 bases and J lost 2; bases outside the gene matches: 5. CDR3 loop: CASIRLAGEQETQYF. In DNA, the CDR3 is TGTGCCAGCATCCGACTAGCGGGGGAGCAAGAGACCCAGTACTTC.

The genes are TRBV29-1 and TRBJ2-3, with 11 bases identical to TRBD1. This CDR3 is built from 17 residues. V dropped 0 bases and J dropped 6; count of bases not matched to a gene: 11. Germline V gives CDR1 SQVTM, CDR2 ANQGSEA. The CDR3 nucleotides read TGCAGCGTTGAAGATCATTGGACAGGGGGCGCCGGGGATACGCAGTATTTT. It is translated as CSVEDHWTGGAGDTQYF.

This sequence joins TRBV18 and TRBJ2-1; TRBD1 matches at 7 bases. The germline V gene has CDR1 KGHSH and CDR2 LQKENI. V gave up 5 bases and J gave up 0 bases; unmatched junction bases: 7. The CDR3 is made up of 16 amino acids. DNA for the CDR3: TGTGCCAGCTCAGTGGACAGGAAGAGCTCCTACAATGAGCAGTTCTTC. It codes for CASSVDRKSSYNEQFF.

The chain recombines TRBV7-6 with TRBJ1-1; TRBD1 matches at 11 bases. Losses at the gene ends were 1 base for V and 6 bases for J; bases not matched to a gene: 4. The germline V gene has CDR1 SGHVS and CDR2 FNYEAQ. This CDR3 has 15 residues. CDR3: CASSLGTGGQAEAFF. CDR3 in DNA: TGTGCCAGCAGCTTAGGGACAGGGGGCCAGGCTGAAGCTTTCTTT.

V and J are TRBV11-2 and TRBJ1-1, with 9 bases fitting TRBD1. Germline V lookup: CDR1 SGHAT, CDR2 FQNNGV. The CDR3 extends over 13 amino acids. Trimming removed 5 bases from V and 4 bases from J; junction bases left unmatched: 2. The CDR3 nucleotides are TGTGCCAGCAGCGCGGACAGGGGCACTGAAGCTTTCTTT. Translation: CASSADRGTEAFF. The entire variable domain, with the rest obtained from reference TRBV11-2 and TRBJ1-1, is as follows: EAGVAQSPRYKIIEKRQSVAFWCNPISGHATLYWYQQILGQGPKLLIQFQNNGVVDDSQLPKDRFSAERLKGVDSTLKIQPAKLEDSAVYLCASSADRGTEAFFGQGTRLTVV.

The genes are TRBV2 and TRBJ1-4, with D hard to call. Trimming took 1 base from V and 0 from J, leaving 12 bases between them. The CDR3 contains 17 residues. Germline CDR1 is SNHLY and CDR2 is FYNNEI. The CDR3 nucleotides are TGTGCCAGCAGTGAAGGGGCAGGATTAGCAACTAATGAAAAACTGTTTTTT. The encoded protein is CASSEGAGLATNEKLFF.